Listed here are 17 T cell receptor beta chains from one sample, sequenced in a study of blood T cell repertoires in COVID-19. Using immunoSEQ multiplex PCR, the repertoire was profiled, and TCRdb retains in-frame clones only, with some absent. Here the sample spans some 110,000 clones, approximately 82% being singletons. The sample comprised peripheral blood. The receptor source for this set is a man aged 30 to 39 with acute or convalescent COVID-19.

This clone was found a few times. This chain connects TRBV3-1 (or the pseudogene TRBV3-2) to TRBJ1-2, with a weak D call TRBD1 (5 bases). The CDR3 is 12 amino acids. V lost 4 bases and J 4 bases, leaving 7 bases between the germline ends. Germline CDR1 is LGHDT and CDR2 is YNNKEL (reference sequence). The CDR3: CASSPGGYGYTF. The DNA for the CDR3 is TGTGCCAGCAGCCCCGGGGGCTATGGCTACACCTTC.

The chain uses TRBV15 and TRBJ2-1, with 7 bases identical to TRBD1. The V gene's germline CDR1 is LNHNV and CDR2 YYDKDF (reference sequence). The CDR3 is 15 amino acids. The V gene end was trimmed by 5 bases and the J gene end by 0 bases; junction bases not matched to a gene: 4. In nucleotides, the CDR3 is TGTGCCACCAGCGTTAACAGGGGCTCCTACAATGAGCAGTTCTTC. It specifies CATSVNRGSYNEQFF.

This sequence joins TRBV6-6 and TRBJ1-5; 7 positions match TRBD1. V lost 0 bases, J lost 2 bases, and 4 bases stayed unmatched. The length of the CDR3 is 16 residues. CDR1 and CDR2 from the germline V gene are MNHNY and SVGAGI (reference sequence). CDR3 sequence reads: CASSYSEGARNQPQHF. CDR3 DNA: TGTGCCAGCAGTTACTCGGAGGGGGCTCGCAATCAGCCCCAGCATTTT.

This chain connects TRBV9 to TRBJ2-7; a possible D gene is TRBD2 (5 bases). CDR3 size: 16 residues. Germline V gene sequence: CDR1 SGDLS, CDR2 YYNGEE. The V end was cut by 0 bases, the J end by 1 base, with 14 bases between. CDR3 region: CASSVGAAVGSYEQYF. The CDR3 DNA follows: TGTGCCAGCAGCGTAGGGGCAGCGGTGGGGTCCTACGAGCAGTACTTC. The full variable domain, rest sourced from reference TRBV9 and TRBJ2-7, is DSGVTQTPKHLITATGQRVTLRCSPRSGDLSVYWYQQSLDQGLQFLIQYYNGEERAKGNILERFSAQQFPDLHSELNLSSLELGDSALYFCASSVGAAVGSYEQYFGPGTRLTVT.

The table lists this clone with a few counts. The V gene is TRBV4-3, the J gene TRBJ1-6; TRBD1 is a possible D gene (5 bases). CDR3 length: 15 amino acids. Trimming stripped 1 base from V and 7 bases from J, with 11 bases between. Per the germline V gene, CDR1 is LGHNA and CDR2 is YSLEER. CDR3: CASSQAAGQNSPLHF. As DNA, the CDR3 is TGCGCCAGCAGCCAAGCGGCAGGGCAGAATTCACCCCTCCACTTT.

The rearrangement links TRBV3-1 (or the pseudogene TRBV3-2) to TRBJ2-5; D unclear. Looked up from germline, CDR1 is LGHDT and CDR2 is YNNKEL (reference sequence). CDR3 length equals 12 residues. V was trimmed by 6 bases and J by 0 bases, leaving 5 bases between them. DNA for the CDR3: TGTGCCAGCAGTAACAACCAAGAGACCCAGTACTTC. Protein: CASSNNQETQYF.

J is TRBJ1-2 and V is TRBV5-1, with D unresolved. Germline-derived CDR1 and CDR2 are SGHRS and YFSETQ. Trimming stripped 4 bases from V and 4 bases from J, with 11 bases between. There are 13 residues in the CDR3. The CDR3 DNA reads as TGCGCCAGCAGCGAGGACGGGGTCTATGGCTACACCTTC. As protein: CASSEDGVYGYTF.

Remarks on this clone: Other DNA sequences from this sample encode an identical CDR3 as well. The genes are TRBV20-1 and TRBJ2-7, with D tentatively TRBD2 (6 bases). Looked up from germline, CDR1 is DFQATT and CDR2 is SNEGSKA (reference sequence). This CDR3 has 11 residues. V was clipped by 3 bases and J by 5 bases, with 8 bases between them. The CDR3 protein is CSASSGHEQYF. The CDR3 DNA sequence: TGCAGTGCTAGCAGCGGGCACGAGCAGTACTTC.

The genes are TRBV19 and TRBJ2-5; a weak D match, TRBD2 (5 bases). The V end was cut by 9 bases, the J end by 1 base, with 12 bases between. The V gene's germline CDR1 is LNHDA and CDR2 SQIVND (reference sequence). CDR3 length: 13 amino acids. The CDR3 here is CASSPSSQETQYF. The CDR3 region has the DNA TGTGCCAGCAGCCCTAGCAGCCAAGAGACCCAGTACTTC.

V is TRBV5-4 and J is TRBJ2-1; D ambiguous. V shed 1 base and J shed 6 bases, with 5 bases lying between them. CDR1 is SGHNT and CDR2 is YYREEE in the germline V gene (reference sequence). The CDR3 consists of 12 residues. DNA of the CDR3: TGTGCCAGCAGCTTGTCGGGCAATGAGCAGTTCTTC. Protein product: CASSLSGNEQFF.

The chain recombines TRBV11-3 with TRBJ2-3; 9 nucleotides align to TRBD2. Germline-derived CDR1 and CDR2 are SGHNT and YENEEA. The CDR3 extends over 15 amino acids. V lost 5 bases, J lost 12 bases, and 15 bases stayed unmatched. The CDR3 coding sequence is TGTGCCAGCAGCGTCGGAAAAGCGGGAGGCTTTCGACAGTATTTT. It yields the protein CASSVGKAGGFRQYF. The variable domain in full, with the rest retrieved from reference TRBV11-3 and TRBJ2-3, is EAGVVQSPRYKIIEKKQPVAFWCNPISGHNTLYWYLQNLGQGPELLIRYENEEAVDDSQLPKDRFSAERLKGVDSTLKIQPAELGDSAVYLCASSVGKAGGFRQYFGPGTRLTVL.

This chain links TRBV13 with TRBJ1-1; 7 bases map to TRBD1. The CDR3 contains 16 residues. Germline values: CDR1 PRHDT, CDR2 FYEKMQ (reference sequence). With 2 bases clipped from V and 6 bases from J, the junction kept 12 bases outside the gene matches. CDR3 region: CASSLRQGQTVAEAFF. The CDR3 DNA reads TGTGCCAGCAGCTTAAGACAGGGCCAGACGGTTGCTGAAGCTTTCTTT.

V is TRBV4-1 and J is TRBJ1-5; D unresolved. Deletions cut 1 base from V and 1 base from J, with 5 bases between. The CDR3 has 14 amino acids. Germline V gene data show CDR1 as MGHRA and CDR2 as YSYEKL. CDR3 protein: CASSQAQSNQPQHF. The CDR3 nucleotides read TGCGCCAGCAGCCAAGCCCAGAGCAATCAGCCCCAGCATTTT.

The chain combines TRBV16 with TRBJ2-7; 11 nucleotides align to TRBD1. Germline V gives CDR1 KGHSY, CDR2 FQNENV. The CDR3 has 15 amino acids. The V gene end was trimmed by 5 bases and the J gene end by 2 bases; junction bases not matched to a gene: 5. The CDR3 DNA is TGTGCCAGCAGCGCCGGGACAGGGGGTGCCTACGAGCAGTACTTC. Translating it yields CASSAGTGGAYEQYF.

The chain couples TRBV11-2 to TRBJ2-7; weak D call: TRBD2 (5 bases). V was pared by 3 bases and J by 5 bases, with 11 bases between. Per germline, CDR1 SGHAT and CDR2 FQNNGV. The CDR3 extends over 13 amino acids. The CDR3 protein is CASSLSRVHEQYV. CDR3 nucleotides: TGTGCCAGCAGCTTGTCGAGGGTCCACGAGCAGTACGTC.

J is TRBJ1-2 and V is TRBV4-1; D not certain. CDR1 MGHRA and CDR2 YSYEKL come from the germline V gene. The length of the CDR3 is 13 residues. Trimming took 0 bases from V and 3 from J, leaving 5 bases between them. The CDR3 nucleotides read TGCGCCAGCAGCCAAGACACTTACTATGGCTACACCTTC. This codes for CASSQDTYYGYTF.

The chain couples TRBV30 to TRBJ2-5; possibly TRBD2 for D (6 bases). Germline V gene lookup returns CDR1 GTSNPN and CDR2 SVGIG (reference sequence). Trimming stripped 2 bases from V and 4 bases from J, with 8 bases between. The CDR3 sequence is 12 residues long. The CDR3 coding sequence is TGTGCCTGGAGTCCCGGGGGAGAGACCCAGTACTTC. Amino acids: CAWSPGGETQYF.